The 26 T cell receptor beta chains listed next were all sequenced from one sample in a study of CD8+CD57+ T cells in acquired aplastic anemia. Genomic DNA, the template, was used for profiling of the TCR beta VDJ and CDR3. One entry per CDR3 protein, called by TCRdb with MiXCR from the reads. This table holds fewer than 200,000 distinct CDR3 sequences, less than 50% found once. In patients chosen for sequencing, flow cytometry had shown CD8+CD57+ cell expansion. Sample: sorted CD4+, CD8+, or CD8+CD57+ T cells (not recorded which) from PBMCs. Receptors were obtained from a human donor with aplastic anemia.

This clonotype has ten or more counts. This chain uses TRBV2 with TRBJ2-1; a possible D gene is TRBD2 (6 bases). This CDR3 contains 13 residues. CDR1 SNHLY and CDR2 FYNNEI come from the germline V gene. V was shortened by 7 bases and J by 8 bases, with 15 bases between the two germline ends. The CDR3 is CASMQGLGDEQFF. CDR3 bases: TGTGCCAGCATGCAGGGACTGGGGGATGAGCAGTTCTTC.

This clonotype was detected many times. The V call is TRBV29-1, the J call TRBJ1-3; the D gene is possibly TRBD1 (6 bases). V lost 0 bases and J 6 bases, leaving 12 bases between the germline ends. Germline lookup yields CDR1 SQVTM and CDR2 ANQGSEA. The CDR3 loop spans 14 amino acids. This CDR3 is CSVEDPGTTNTIYF. In nucleotides, the CDR3 is TGCAGCGTTGAAGATCCTGGGACAACAAACACCATATATTTT.

On this clonotype: This may arise from a read error, as a much more abundant clone is one base away. DNA for the CDR3: TGCGCCAGCAGCCCGGGACAGGGCAGTGAGCAGTTCTTC. This gives the protein CASSPGQGSEQFF. The chain links TRBV5-1 to TRBJ2-1; 9 bases map to TRBD1. CDR3 length: 13 residues. CDR1 and CDR2 from the germline V gene are SGHRS and YFSETQ. Losses at the gene ends were 4 bases for V and 9 bases for J; bases not matched to a gene: 5.

J is TRBJ2-7 and V is TRBV2; D is possibly TRBD1 (6 bases). V was clipped by 5 bases and J by 3 bases, with 14 bases between them. This CDR3 has 14 residues. Per germline, CDR1 SNHLY and CDR2 FYNNEI. Here the CDR3 DNA reads TGTGCCAGCAGTCAACCGACAGGTGACTACGAGCAGTACTTC. Its protein product is CASSQPTGDYEQYF.

This clonotype has ten or more counts. In nucleotides, the CDR3 is TGTGCCAGCAGCCCTATGACTAGCGGCGTCCTCCAAGAGACCCAGTACTTC. Its translation: CASSPMTSGVLQETQYF. V is TRBV4-2 and J is TRBJ2-5; 9 bases map to TRBD2. Germline assignment: CDR1 LGHNA and CDR2 YNFKEQ. The CDR3 consists of 17 residues. The V gene end was trimmed by 4 bases and the J gene end by 1 base; junction bases not matched to a gene: 10.

The V gene is TRBV19, the J gene TRBJ2-1, with 9 bases lining up with TRBD1. The J segment lost 4 bases and the V segment lost 3 bases, leaving 4 bases of the junction unmatched. The CDR3 extends over 15 amino acids. The V gene's germline CDR1 is LNHDA and CDR2 SQIVND (reference sequence). CDR3 DNA: TGTGCCAGTAGTATCGGACAGGGGATATACAATGAGCAGTTCTTC. Translated, it gives CASSIGQGIYNEQFF.

The sample holds a few counts of this clonotype. This chain connects TRBV7-2 to TRBJ2-7; 9 bases fit TRBD1. The V segment lost 5 bases and the J segment 4 bases; nucleotides outside the gene matches: 9. The germline V gene encodes CDR1 SGHTA and CDR2 FQGNSA. The CDR3 runs 15 residues. The CDR3 coding sequence is TGTGCCAGCAGCACCCCGGGACAGGGCGCTTACGAGCAGTACTTC. Amino acid sequence: CASSTPGQGAYEQYF.

This sequence joins TRBV20-1 and TRBJ2-1; D call uncertain. The germline V gene encodes CDR1 DFQATT and CDR2 SNEGSKA (reference sequence). The CDR3 has 14 amino acids. The V and J ends lost 0 bases and 6 bases respectively, with 12 bases between them. The CDR3 region is CSARDPSRANEQFF. Written as DNA, the CDR3 is TGCAGTGCTAGAGATCCCAGCCGGGCCAATGAGCAGTTCTTC.

The chain links TRBV10-3 to TRBJ1-5; D is unresolved. The V end was cut by 10 bases, the J end by 0 bases, with 13 bases between. The CDR3 contains 14 residues. The germline V gene has CDR1 ENHRY and CDR2 SYGVKD. CDR3 amino acids: CATAEGDSNQPQHF. DNA of the CDR3: TGTGCCACCGCGGAGGGCGATAGCAATCAGCCCCAGCATTTT.

This clonotype was detected ten times or more. The chain couples TRBV10-3 to TRBJ1-5, with 9 bases lining up with TRBD1. V shed 6 bases and J 4 bases; nucleotides not matched to a gene: 7. The CDR3 extends over 15 amino acids. Germline V gene lookup returns CDR1 ENHRY and CDR2 SYGVKD. The CDR3 sequence is CAISRGTGWNQPQHF. The CDR3 DNA reads TGTGCCATCAGCAGAGGGACAGGGTGGAATCAGCCCCAGCATTTT.

The table lists this clonotype with a count of one. The rearrangement links TRBV9 to TRBJ2-3; D gene ambiguous. CDR3 length: 14 amino acids. Germline V gene data show CDR1 as SGDLS and CDR2 as YYNGEE. The V and J ends lost 4 bases and 3 bases respectively, with 12 bases between them. CDR3 in DNA: TGTGCCAGCAGCACCGACATTCGGACAGATACGCAGTATTTT. This sequence encodes CASSTDIRTDTQYF.

This clonotype has just a few counts. In DNA, the CDR3 is TGTGCCACCCTAAGTCGTGACACTGAAGCTTTCTTT. Protein: CATLSRDTEAFF. The J gene is TRBJ1-1, the V gene TRBV24-1; D unresolved. Germline CDR1 KGHDR, CDR2 SFDVKD. The CDR3 has 12 amino acids. V lost 9 bases and J 3 bases, leaving 10 bases between the germline ends.

This rearrangement joins TRBV20-1 to TRBJ2-7; no definite D call. The CDR3 runs to 12 residues. Germline CDR1 is DFQATT and CDR2 is SNEGSKA (reference sequence). With 7 bases removed from V and 0 bases from J, the gap between germline ends came to 10 bases. The CDR3 sequence: CSVRSPSYEQYF. As DNA, the CDR3 is TGCAGTGTTCGAAGTCCCTCCTACGAGCAGTACTTC.

At least ten counts were recorded for this clonotype. Here the CDR3 reads CASSHQSYEQYF. In DNA form, the CDR3 reads TGTGCCAGCAGCCATCAGAGCTACGAGCAGTACTTC. The V and J genes are TRBV3-2 and TRBJ2-7. TRBV3-2 is designated a pseudogene. The CDR3 is 12 amino acids.

V is TRBV2 and J is TRBJ2-3, with D perhaps TRBD2 (7 bases). The CDR3 spans 17 residues. Trimming removed 2 bases from V and 0 bases from J, with 15 bases in between. CDR1 and CDR2 from the germline V gene are SNHLY and FYNNEI. CDR3: CASSEFGGALSTDTQYF. CDR3 DNA: TGTGCCAGCAGTGAATTTGGGGGGGCGCTCAGCACAGATACGCAGTATTTT.

CDR3 region: CAISDPTVLNTEAFF. The CDR3 nucleotides are TGTGCCATCAGTGATCCGACAGTACTGAACACTGAAGCTTTCTTT. This chain links TRBV10-3 with TRBJ1-1; TRBD1 might be the D (5 bases). V dropped 3 bases and J dropped 0 bases, with 11 bases sitting between them. This CDR3 contains 15 residues. CDR1 is ENHRY and CDR2 is SYGVKD in the germline V gene.

The V and J genes are TRBV20-1 and TRBJ1-5; D ambiguous. CDR1 and CDR2 from the germline V gene are DFQATT and SNEGSKA (reference sequence). V was shortened by 3 bases and J by 3 bases, with 9 bases between the two germline ends. The CDR3 spans 13 residues. CDR3 sequence (DNA): TGCAGTGCTAGCGACAATGTCAATCAGCCCCAGCATTTT. Its protein product is CSASDNVNQPQHF.

This clonotype appeared many times. The rearrangement links TRBV11-1 to TRBJ2-3, with 8 bases lining up with TRBD2. From germline, CDR1 is SGHAT and CDR2 FQDESV (reference sequence). The CDR3 runs to 16 residues. V lost 5 bases and J lost 6; bases outside the gene matches: 13. CDR3 loop: CASSPPLAGRSDTQYF. The CDR3 bases are TGTGCCAGCAGCCCCCCCTTAGCGGGGCGCTCGGATACGCAGTATTTT.

A few counts support this clonotype. V and J are TRBV11-2 and TRBJ2-7; no firm D call. Germline CDR1 is SGHAT and CDR2 is FQNNGV. The V end lost 5 bases, the J end lost 0 bases, and 17 bases lay between the germline ends. The CDR3 runs to 16 residues. The CDR3 reads CASSLRGGLTSYEQYF. The CDR3 DNA is TGTGCCAGCAGCCTCAGAGGTGGCCTTACCTCCTACGAGCAGTACTTC.

V gene TRBV7-8 combines with J gene TRBJ2-7, with TRBD2 matching 8 bases. J gave up 8 bases and V 5 bases, and 14 bases lay outside the gene matches. Germline V CDR1 and CDR2: SGHVS, FQNEAQ. The CDR3 sequence is 15 residues long. The CDR3 reads CASSPPGLETDQQYF. The DNA of the CDR3 is TGTGCCAGCAGCCCCCCGGGACTAGAGACCGATCAGCAGTACTTC.

The chain couples TRBV11-3 to TRBJ1-2; D ambiguous. Trimming took 4 bases from V and 5 from J, leaving 17 bases between them. The CDR3 runs 15 residues. Germline CDR1 and CDR2: SGHNT and YENEEA. For the CDR3, the DNA is TGTGCCAGCAGCTCCCTGGCGGGCAGGACTTATGGCTACACCTTC. Residues: CASSSLAGRTYGYTF.

The gene calls are TRBV11-2 and TRBJ2-1; D not certain. The V end was cut by 5 bases, the J end by 1 base, with 18 bases between. The CDR3 extends over 17 amino acids. Per germline, CDR1 SGHAT and CDR2 FQNNGV. The CDR3 coding sequence is TGTGCCAGCAGCCGGCGACGGTCCAGCCAGTCCTACAATGAGCAGTTCTTC. Protein sequence: CASSRRRSSQSYNEQFF.

This clonotype has a handful of counts. Possible read error: a much larger clone is one base away. The rearrangement links TRBV9 to TRBJ2-5; 8 positions match TRBD1. Germline assignment: CDR1 SGDLS and CDR2 YYNGEE. The CDR3 is 14 amino acids. CDR3 sequence reads: CAGSVRTGLETQYF. CDR3 nucleotide sequence: TGTGCCGGCAGCGTAAGGACAGGGTTGGAGACCCAGTACTTC.

This chain uses TRBV11-2 with TRBJ1-2, with D maybe TRBD1 (5 bases). V gave up 2 bases and J gave up 2 bases, with 9 bases separating them. Germline CDR1 and CDR2: SGHAT and FQNNGV. The CDR3 is 14 residues long. This CDR3 reads CASSLSTGNYGYTF. The CDR3 DNA is TGTGCCAGCAGCTTAAGCACAGGCAACTATGGCTACACCTTC. The whole variable domain, filled in from reference TRBV11-2 and TRBJ1-2, reads EAGVAQSPRYKIIEKRQSVAFWCNPISGHATLYWYQQILGQGPKLLIQFQNNGVVDDSQLPKDRFSAERLKGVDSTLKIQPAKLEDSAVYLCASSLSTGNYGYTFGSGTRLTVV.

The CDR3 DNA reads TGTGCCAGCAGTGAAGTCCGCTACGAGCAGTACTTC. It translates to CASSEVRYEQYF. This chain uses TRBV2 with TRBJ2-7; unclear D gene. Per the germline V gene, CDR1 is SNHLY and CDR2 is FYNNEI. CDR3 length: 12 residues. The germline V and J ends were trimmed by 1 base and 3 bases, with 4 bases remaining between them.

This chain links TRBV10-3 with TRBJ1-3; a possible D gene is TRBD1 (5 bases). Trimming shortened V by 8 bases and J by 4 bases, and 12 bases separated the two germline ends. CDR3 length: 13 residues. The germline gives CDR1 ENHRY, CDR2 SYGVKD. CDR3 DNA: TGTGCCATCGGCTCGACAGTAGGAAACACCATATATTTT. Translating gives CAIGSTVGNTIYF.